This TCR beta chain was documented in a study of radiotherapy plus CTLA-4 blockade in lung cancer. As for this clone: The antigen is not known.

Germline V lookup: CDR1 MDHEN, CDR2 SYDVKM. The CDR3 runs to 14 residues. Trimming stripped 8 bases from V and 0 bases from J, with 13 bases between. Sequenced by immunoSEQ multiplex PCR; TCRdb stores in-frame clones only, minus some. The table shows around 38,000 clones, with about 86% occurring only once. Notes on the study in general: TCR clones from tumors expanded in blood after radiotherapy plus ipilimumab.

Sequences were derived from peripheral blood, sampled from a patient treated with radiotherapy plus ipilimumab. This clonotype was sampled from a human donor with non-small cell lung cancer whose response to radiotherapy plus ipilimumab could not be evaluated. The chain is built from TRBV28 and TRBJ2-5; D ambiguous. CDR3: CASSLIDNQETQYF. The CDR3 DNA reads as TGTGCCAGCTCCCTAATAGATAACCAAGAGACCCAGTACTTC.